Detailed here is one TCR beta chain. This CDR3 is built from 13 residues. Germline CDR1 and CDR2: LNHDA and SQIVND (reference sequence). The V gene lost 3 bases and the J gene lost 7 bases, with 10 bases spanning the gap. This specimen belongs to a study of blood T cell repertoires in COVID-19. Looking at the study overall: T cells, B-cell-depleted T cells, or PBMCs supplied cDNA or gDNA.

TCRdb keeps only in-frame clones here, not all; method: immunoSEQ multiplex PCR. The table has under 200,000 clones, around four fifths seen once. This chain connects TRBV19 to TRBJ1-3, with D possibly being TRBD1 (5 bases). The receptor was isolated from a man aged 55 to 69 with COVID-19, enrolled during active disease. Sequenced sample: peripheral blood. The CDR3 loop reads CASSIWGVNTIYF. The CDR3 nucleotides are TGTGCCAGTAGTATTTGGGGGGTGAACACCATATATTTT.